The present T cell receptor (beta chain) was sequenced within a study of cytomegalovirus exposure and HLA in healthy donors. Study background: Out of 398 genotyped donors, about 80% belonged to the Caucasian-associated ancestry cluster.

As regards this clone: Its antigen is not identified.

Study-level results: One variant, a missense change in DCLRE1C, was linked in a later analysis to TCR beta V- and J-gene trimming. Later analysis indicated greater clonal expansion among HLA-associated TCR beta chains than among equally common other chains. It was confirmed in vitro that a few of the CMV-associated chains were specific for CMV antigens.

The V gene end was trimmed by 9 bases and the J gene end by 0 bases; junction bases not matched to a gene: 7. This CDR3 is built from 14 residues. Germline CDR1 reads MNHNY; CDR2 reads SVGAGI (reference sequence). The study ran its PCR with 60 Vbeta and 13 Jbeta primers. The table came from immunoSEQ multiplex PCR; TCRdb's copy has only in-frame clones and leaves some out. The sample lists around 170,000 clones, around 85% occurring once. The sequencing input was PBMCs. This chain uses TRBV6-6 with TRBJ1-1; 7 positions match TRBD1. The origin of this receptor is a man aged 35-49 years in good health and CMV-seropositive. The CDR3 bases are TGTGCCAGTAGACTACAGGGGATGAACACTGAAGCTTTCTTT. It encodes CASRLQGMNTEAFF.